This entry is about one T cell receptor beta chain. Its target is not known. The data were taken from a study of cytomegalovirus exposure and HLA in healthy donors. About the study: Samples from HLA-typed donors yielded 65 million to 85 million unique TCRs in an early data release. Findings and limits, study-wide: For most subjects, TCR beta sequences were reported to predict HLA-A and HLA-B alleles with accuracy. In a later analysis, most CMV-associated TCR beta chains appeared HLA-restricted. Only CMV serostatus was available as immune exposure information.

Amplification used 60 Vbeta primers and 13 Jbeta primers. Data came from immunoSEQ multiplex PCR; TCRdb stores just in-frame clones and leaves some out. The repertoire holds about 120,000 clones, with under 90% as singletons. This clonotype originated in a female donor in good health and CMV-seropositive. Input material: PBMCs.

The CDR3 region has the DNA TGCGCCAGCAGCCAAGTTAGCGGGAACGATGAGCAGTTCTTC. It translates to CASSQVSGNDEQFF. The rearrangement uses TRBV4-3 and TRBJ2-1; 8 bases align to TRBD2. The germline CDR1 and CDR2 sequences are LGHNA and YSLEER. The V gene end was trimmed by 1 base and the J gene end by 8 bases; junction bases not matched to a gene: 4. The CDR3 runs 14 residues.